This T cell receptor (beta chain) was identified during a study of circulating and synovial CD4+ cells in juvenile arthritis. The junction had 4 bases not matched to a gene; V was cut back by 5 bases and J by 4 bases. Looked up from germline, CDR1 is SNHLY and CDR2 is FYNNEI. The CDR3 loop spans 14 amino acids. Study-wide results and limits: Compared with bulk blood, circulating pathogenic-like lymphocytes shared substantially more CDR3 sequences with synovial T cells.

The sample holds a few counts of this clone. Its antigen is not known. Method: immunoSEQ multiplex PCR; TCRdb's copy keeps in-frame clones and lacks some. The top ten hold around 3.4% of the sample, which has around 14,000 clones, roughly 88% seen once. Material for sequencing was CD4+ T cells from synovial fluid. V usage is TRBV2 and J usage is TRBJ1-5, with 8 bases aligning to TRBD1. This receptor was obtained from a human patient with juvenile idiopathic arthritis. Some clones in this sample may be carry-over from other donors' samples. The CDR3 protein is CASSWTGRNQPQHF. CDR3 nucleotide sequence: TGTGCCAGCAGTTGGACAGGGAGGAATCAGCCCCAGCATTTT.